Presented here are 26 T cell receptor beta chains from one specimen sequenced in a study of blood T cell repertoires in COVID-19. Only in-frame clones appear in the TCRdb table, and some are missing; sequencing was by immunoSEQ multiplex PCR. The table includes some 400,000 clones, 75% to 90% detected once. The sample consisted of PBMCs or T cells enriched from blood (not recorded which). The receptor set was obtained from a man aged 30 to 39 who had recovered from COVID-19.

The chain joins TRBV19 to TRBJ2-2; D possibly corresponds to TRBD2 (5 bases). The V end lost 2 bases, the J end lost 4 bases, and 11 bases lay between the germline ends. The CDR3 consists of 15 residues. The germline CDR1 and CDR2 sequences are LNHDA and SQIVND (reference sequence). CDR3 protein: CASSIKSRGTGELFF. The CDR3 DNA reads TGTGCCAGTAGTATAAAGTCCCGGGGCACCGGGGAGCTGTTTTTT.

This rearrangement joins TRBV30 to TRBJ1-4, with 9 positions matching TRBD1. Germline V CDR1 and CDR2: GTSNPN, SVGIG (reference sequence). The CDR3 runs 13 residues. Trimming took 3 bases from V and 8 from J; bases not matched to a gene: 4. This chain's CDR3 is CAWSGQGIEKLFF. The CDR3 nucleotides are TGTGCCTGGAGCGGACAGGGGATAGAAAAACTGTTTTTT. Using reference TRBV30 and TRBJ1-4 for the parts outside the CDR3, the full variable domain is SQTIHQWPATLVQPVGSPLSLECTVEGTSNPNLYWYRQAAGRGLQLLFYSVGIGQISSEVPQNLSASRPQDRQFILSSKKLLLSDSGFYLCAWSGQGIEKLFFGSGTQLSVL.

The sample holds one count of this clone. The sample contains more than one DNA sequence encoding this CDR3. The genes are TRBV5-1 and TRBJ2-2; 12 bases align to TRBD2. After removal of 4 bases from V and 2 bases from J, the junction contained 3 bases not matched to a gene. The germline V gene encodes CDR1 SGHRS and CDR2 YFSETQ. The CDR3 extends over 16 amino acids. The CDR3 nucleotides are TGCGCCAGCAGCCCGGGACTAGCGGGCAACACCGGGGAGCTGTTTTTT. It yields the protein CASSPGLAGNTGELFF.

This sequence joins TRBV30 and TRBJ2-7; 15 bases line up with TRBD2. The CDR3 consists of 21 residues. V was pared by 1 base and J by 5 bases, with 21 bases of the junction left unmatched. The germline V gene encodes CDR1 GTSNPN and CDR2 SVGIG (reference sequence). The CDR3 DNA reads as TGTGCCTGGAGTGGGGGACGCCGGACTAGCGGGAGGGCGATCCTCGGGGACGAGCAGTACTTC. Amino acid sequence: CAWSGGRRTSGRAILGDEQYF.

The chain employs TRBV5-4 and TRBJ1-2; tentative D call: TRBD1 (6 bases). Germline CDR1 is SGHNT and CDR2 is YYREEE (reference sequence). The V gene lost 1 base and the J gene lost 6 bases, with 10 bases spanning the gap. This CDR3 is built from 13 residues. This chain's CDR3 is CASSLTGLDGYTF. DNA for the CDR3: TGTGCCAGCAGCTTGACAGGGTTGGATGGCTACACCTTC.

The rearrangement links TRBV4-1 to TRBJ2-7; D is possibly TRBD2 (6 bases). The CDR3 extends over 14 amino acids. The germline V gene has CDR1 MGHRA and CDR2 YSYEKL. V was clipped by 6 bases and J by 2 bases, with 14 bases between them. The CDR3 bases are TGCGCCAGCAGTCCGGGACTCGGAGCCTACGAGCAGTACTTC. Residues: CASSPGLGAYEQYF.

This rearrangement joins TRBV29-1 to TRBJ2-3, with D hard to call. The CDR3 is 14 amino acids. Germline assignment: CDR1 SQVTM and CDR2 ANQGSEA. Trimming took off 4 bases at V and 6 bases at J, with 17 bases between the two ends. The DNA for the CDR3 is TGCAGCGTTGTCTTAGGCGGCCCGTTGGATACGCAGTATTTT. Translated: CSVVLGGPLDTQYF.

J is TRBJ2-3 and V is TRBV9; D uncertain. Germline CDR1 is SGDLS and CDR2 is YYNGEE. Between the trimmed V and J ends, which lost 0 bases and 5 bases, there was a span of 13 bases. The CDR3 has 15 amino acids. CDR3 DNA sequence: TGTGCCAGCAGCGTAGGGGCTACCCCAGTAGATACGCAGTATTTT. Its protein is CASSVGATPVDTQYF.

This chain links TRBV28 with TRBJ2-1; 10 positions agree with TRBD2. The J segment lost 6 bases and the V segment lost 6 bases, leaving 17 bases of the junction unmatched. The CDR3 runs 18 residues. CDR1 is MDHEN and CDR2 is SYDVKM in the germline V gene. The CDR3 nucleotides are TGTGCCAGCAGCCGCCCTGCCCTTAGCGGGAGGACTCTCAATGAGCAGTTCTTC. Its protein is CASSRPALSGRTLNEQFF.

The chain combines TRBV28 with TRBJ1-3, with no clear D. This CDR3 contains 15 residues. Germline values: CDR1 MDHEN, CDR2 SYDVKM. Trimming took off 6 bases at V and 0 bases at J, with 12 bases between the two ends. CDR3 amino acids: CASRDFSGSGNTIYF. CDR3 DNA: TGTGCCAGCAGAGACTTCTCGGGCTCTGGAAACACCATATATTTT.

CDR3 bases: TGCGCCAGCAGCTTGGCCGGAGGCGGCTCTGGAAACACCATATATTTT. It specifies CASSLAGGGSGNTIYF. J is TRBJ1-3 and V is TRBV5-1; no clear D. This CDR3 region has 16 residues. The germline V and J ends were trimmed by 0 bases and 0 bases, with 10 bases remaining between them. Germline CDR1 SGHRS, CDR2 YFSETQ.

This rearrangement joins TRBV29-1 to TRBJ1-1, with 7 bases lining up with TRBD1. The junction had 5 bases not matched to a gene; V was cut back by 6 bases and J by 4 bases. Germline values: CDR1 SQVTM, CDR2 ANQGSEA. CDR3 length: 12 residues. The CDR3: CSVGTGVTEAFF. Here the CDR3 DNA reads TGCAGCGTGGGTACAGGGGTCACTGAAGCTTTCTTT.

The V and J genes are TRBV11-2 and TRBJ1-1; D gene unclear. V lost 3 bases to trimming and J lost 5 bases, with 4 bases between them. The V gene's germline CDR1 is SGHAT and CDR2 FQNNGV. The CDR3 totals 11 residues. CDR3 region: CASSLLTEAFF. CDR3 sequence (DNA): TGTGCCAGCAGCTTGCTAACTGAAGCTTTCTTT.

The chain carries TRBV11-2 and TRBJ1-4; the match to TRBD1 covers 9 bases. The CDR3 runs to 15 residues. V lost 5 bases and J lost 8; bases outside the gene matches: 9. In germline, CDR1 is SGHAT, CDR2 FQNNGV. CDR3 bases: TGTGCCAGCAGCCGATACAGGGGGCTTGGGGAAAAACTGTTTTTT. This encodes CASSRYRGLGEKLFF.

The V gene is TRBV10-3, the J gene TRBJ2-2; D is perhaps TRBD1 (6 bases). The CDR3 extends over 15 amino acids. Germline values: CDR1 ENHRY, CDR2 SYGVKD. Trimming shortened V by 3 bases and J by 4 bases, and 12 bases separated the two germline ends. The CDR3 is CAISDLGAGTGELFF. Here the CDR3 DNA reads TGTGCCATCAGTGATTTGGGGGCGGGCACCGGGGAGCTGTTTTTT.

The sample holds a few counts of this clone. The V and J genes are TRBV27 and TRBJ1-2; D is possibly TRBD1 (5 bases). Germline CDR1 reads MNHEY; CDR2 reads SMNVEV (reference sequence). The CDR3 contains 14 residues. V lost 3 bases to trimming and J lost 5 bases, with 13 bases between them. The CDR3 reads CASSLGRGSYGYTF. DNA for the CDR3: TGTGCCAGCAGTTTGGGGCGAGGTTCATATGGCTACACCTTC.

The chain has TRBV7-9 and TRBJ1-1; weak D call: TRBD1 (6 bases). With 5 bases removed from V and 2 bases from J, the gap between germline ends came to 15 bases. The CDR3 is made up of 15 amino acids. Germline assignment: CDR1 SEHNR and CDR2 FQNEAQ (reference sequence). CDR3 coding DNA: TGTGCCAGCAGCCCACTGACAGGTACCAACACTGAAGCTTTCTTT. It specifies CASSPLTGTNTEAFF.

The rearrangement joins TRBV19 to TRBJ1-5; 11 nucleotides line up with TRBD1. V trimming: 3 bases; J trimming: 6 bases; junction bases outside the gene matches: 4. The CDR3 is made up of 15 amino acids. Germline CDR1 is LNHDA and CDR2 is SQIVND (reference sequence). The CDR3 loop is CASSMGGQGVQPQHF. The CDR3 region has the DNA TGTGCCAGTAGTATGGGGGGACAGGGGGTTCAGCCCCAGCATTTT.

V gene TRBV18 combines with J gene TRBJ1-5; 8 bases agree with TRBD1. After removal of 5 bases from V and 2 bases from J, the junction contained 5 bases not matched to a gene. The CDR3 is 15 amino acids. From germline, CDR1 is KGHSH and CDR2 LQKENI. CDR3 sequence reads: CASSEGQGGNQPQHF. In DNA form, the CDR3 reads TGTGCCAGCTCAGAAGGACAGGGCGGCAATCAGCCCCAGCATTTT.

This clone appeared a single time. V is TRBV7-3 and J is TRBJ2-2; D gene ambiguous. Trimming removed 1 base from V and 1 base from J, with 10 bases in between. The germline V gene encodes CDR1 SGHTA and CDR2 FQGTGA. This CDR3 contains 16 residues. CDR3 sequence reads: CASSLMATMNTGELFF. CDR3 nucleotides: TGTGCCAGCAGCTTAATGGCGACAATGAACACCGGGGAGCTGTTTTTT.

The chain couples TRBV27 to TRBJ2-1, with D perhaps matching TRBD2 (6 bases). This CDR3 spans 15 amino acids. V lost 3 bases, J lost 2 bases, and 11 bases lay in between. Germline V gene data show CDR1 as MNHEY and CDR2 as SMNVEV (reference sequence). CDR3 sequence (DNA): TGTGCCAGCAGTTTGTCTAGCGCGACCTACAATGAGCAGTTCTTC. Translated, it gives CASSLSSATYNEQFF.

The rearrangement links TRBV27 to TRBJ2-7, with 7 nucleotides matching TRBD1. The CDR3 contains 14 residues. Germline CDR1 reads MNHEY; CDR2 reads SMNVEV (reference sequence). Germline trimming cut 5 bases from V and 5 bases from J; bases unmatched to any gene: 9. CDR3 DNA: TGTGCCAGCAGTCCCCGGGACAGCCCACACGAGCAGTACTTC. It yields the protein CASSPRDSPHEQYF.

The V and J genes are TRBV29-1 and TRBJ2-7; 9 positions agree with TRBD1. The CDR3 totals 13 residues. Trimming at V came to 6 bases and at J to 9 bases, leaving 12 bases not matched to a gene. Looked up from germline, CDR1 is SQVTM and CDR2 is ANQGSEA. Written as DNA, the CDR3 is TGCAGCGTAGAGAAGACGGGACAGGGTTCGCAGTACTTC. This codes for CSVEKTGQGSQYF.

Concerning this clone itself: Distinct nucleotide sequences in the sample also encode this CDR3. As DNA, the CDR3 is TGTGCCAGCAGTTTCAGTAGCAATCAGCCCCAGCATTTT. It specifies CASSFSSNQPQHF. The V and J genes are TRBV12-3 or TRBV12-4 and TRBJ1-5, with D uncertain. This CDR3 comprises 13 residues. Trimming removed 3 bases from V and 0 bases from J, with 3 bases in between.

This clone appeared once. This chain links TRBV4-1 with TRBJ1-2; D possibly corresponds to TRBD1 (6 bases). Germline CDR1 MGHRA, CDR2 YSYEKL. The CDR3 length is 15 residues. Trimming cost V 0 bases and J 4 bases, with 12 bases left between them. The CDR3 reads CASSQEGQTLYGYTF. The CDR3 DNA follows: TGCGCCAGCAGCCAAGAAGGACAGACACTCTATGGCTACACCTTC.

The chain recombines TRBV3-1 (or the pseudogene TRBV3-2) with TRBJ1-2; TRBD1 agrees at 8 bases. In germline, CDR1 is LGHDT, CDR2 YNNKEL (reference sequence). The CDR3 is 16 amino acids. The junction had 13 bases not matched to a gene; V was cut back by 4 bases and J by 6 bases. CDR3: CASSPSGQAYLDGYTF. The CDR3 nucleotides read TGTGCCAGCAGCCCTTCGGGACAGGCCTACCTGGATGGCTACACCTTC.